These T cell receptor beta chains were read from a single sample in a study of Ad26.COV2.S vaccination and SARS-CoV-2 variants. Sequencing was performed with immunoSEQ multiplex PCR; in TCRdb, only in-frame clones are kept and a portion is missing. The sample consists of over 400,000 clones, approximately 92% of them appearing once. The input for sequencing was peripheral blood, taken in a trial of Ad26.COV2.S vaccine versus placebo. The receptor source for this set is a person aged 18-65 years who received the Ad26.COV2.S COVID-19 vaccine or a placebo. CDR3s leave out the opening cysteine and the closing phenylalanine or tryptophan. Fields, in order: D gene, J gene, V gene, CDR3 protein. The D gene is left open where the match is weak.

>-|TRBJ1-2|TRBV10-3
AILGQGNYGYT
>-|TRBJ2-1|TRBV5-5
ASSARYNNEQF
>-|TRBJ1-1|TRBV3-1/TRBV3-2
ASSQYSGGTEAF
>TRBD1|TRBJ2-5|TRBV10-2
ASSDRDRGIQETQY
>-|TRBJ2-5|TRBV28
ASRTLQETQY
>-|TRBJ1-5|TRBV2
ASRLHTASNQPQH
>-|TRBJ1-5|TRBV5-1
ASSLRGSQPQH
>-|TRBJ1-5|TRBV15
ATSSDRFVGQPQH
>-|TRBJ1-6|TRBV4-2
ASSQGPWGSGYRGNSPLH
>-|TRBJ2-7|TRBV28
ACQGLGSLREQY
>-|TRBJ2-5|TRBV3-1/TRBV3-2
ASSQTGGETQY
>-|TRBJ2-7|TRBV27
ASSLEATYEQY
>TRBD1|TRBJ1-2|TRBV2
ASSELTQGGGYT
>TRBD2|TRBJ2-2|TRBV5-1
ASGNTSGGTGELF
>-|TRBJ2-7|TRBV5-8
ASSDWTRSYEQY
>TRBD2|TRBJ2-1|TRBV13
ASSGLATSYNEQF
>-|TRBJ2-3|TRBV11-3
ASSLESGHYTDTQY
>-|TRBJ1-2|TRBV27
ASSLRGVYGYT
>-|TRBJ1-1|TRBV7-9
ASSPRGGVNTEAF
>TRBD1|TRBJ1-3|TRBV5-1
ASSPGGDGNTIY
>TRBD2|TRBJ2-1|TRBV14
ASSQDPLGAGGFNEQF
>TRBD1|TRBJ1-5|TRBV2
ASSELGIGQGRSDQPQH
>TRBD2|TRBJ2-7|TRBV4-2
ASSQVGGGSTYEQY
>-|TRBJ1-2|TRBV4-1
ASSQDHPGDGYT
>TRBD2|TRBJ2-1|TRBV7-9
ASSWTSGSYNEQF
>-|TRBJ2-7|TRBV4-1
ASSLVWEVEGEQY
>TRBD1|TRBJ2-7|TRBV28
ASTPRDSLYPLNQNEQY
>TRBD1|TRBJ1-4|TRBV25-1
ASSEFTGDEKLF
>-|TRBJ2-5|TRBV5-1
ASSDHRGGRQETQY
>-|TRBJ1-1|TRBV7-6
ASSLVAGPAF
>-|TRBJ2-5|TRBV18
ASSFWSTLQETQY
>-|TRBJ1-5|TRBV19
ASSWGQGYYQPQH
>-|TRBJ2-2|TRBV7-2
ASSLLGSTGELF
>-|TRBJ1-6|TRBV18
ASSPDTNSPLH
>TRBD2|TRBJ2-1|TRBV9
ASSVGTSGSSYNEQF
>-|TRBJ1-2|TRBV28
ASSIQGSGYT
>TRBD2|TRBJ2-2|TRBV6-1
ASSEMGLAANTGELF
>-|TRBJ2-1|TRBV9
ASSVAPNFYRGGGEQF
>TRBD2|TRBJ2-3|TRBV7-3
ASSFLAGGRADTQY
>TRBD1|TRBJ1-2|TRBV6-2/TRBV6-3
ASSPLDRVWGGYT
>-|TRBJ2-7|TRBV27
ASSRDSHYEQY
>TRBD2|TRBJ2-1|TRBV2
ASRGLAYEQF